The clone carrying this T cell receptor (beta chain) was observed once. Antigen unknown. This entry is derived from a study of early T cells in non-severe SARS-CoV-2 infection. Study-level information: The authors sequenced bulk RNA from unsorted whole blood, leaving chains unpaired. Study-wide results and caveats: Matching against VDJdb likely underestimated virus-specific expansions, favoring anti-spike CD8.

Separate cDNA molecules each had unique molecular identifiers attached to them. TCRdb passed the 5' RACE reads through MiXCR, listing each CDR3 protein once. Of around 99,000 distinct CDR3 sequences listed, around 16% are singletons. Germline lookup yields CDR1 MGHDK and CDR2 SYGVNS. CDR3 length: 13 amino acids. The junction had 5 bases not matched to a gene; V was cut back by 6 bases and J by 6 bases. The chain couples TRBV25-1 to TRBJ2-7, with TRBD1 matching 10 bases. The sample here was whole blood, taken at baseline. The clonotype originates from an adult who was a healthcare worker with PCR-confirmed SARS-CoV-2 infection or an uninfected control (not recorded which). CDR3 loop: CASSETGGLEQYF. The CDR3 nucleotides are TGTGCCAGCAGCGAGACAGGGGGCCTCGAGCAGTACTTC.